The subject of this entry is one TCR beta chain. Its antigen remains unidentified. Trimming shortened V by 3 bases and J by 4 bases, and 9 bases separated the two germline ends. The CDR3 is 13 residues long. Per germline, CDR1 SGHTA and CDR2 FQGNSA. The data are from a study of cytomegalovirus exposure and HLA in healthy donors. Study observations and caveats: At a 0.05 false discovery rate, a later analysis found roughly 17,000 TCR beta sequences to be associated with HLA alleles. Common viral pathogens (according to a later analysis) appeared linked to several of the most significant clusters. Earlier analysis looked at TCR beta V segments, and most were productive about 87% or about 30% of the time. In a later analysis, CMV-associated beta chains were mostly HLA-associated, it appeared.

Vbeta (60) and Jbeta (13) primers were used in the PCR. The repertoire was sequenced with immunoSEQ multiplex PCR; TCRdb's copy has only in-frame clones and lacks some. The sample shows 150,000 to 200,000 clones, around 77% of them seen only once. The TCR originated in a woman aged 40 to 49 in good health and CMV-seronegative. The chain couples TRBV7-2 to TRBJ1-2; no definite D call. Sequenced material: PBMCs. The CDR3 here is CASSFTETYGYTF. The CDR3 region has the DNA TGTGCCAGCAGCTTCACAGAAACCTATGGCTACACCTTC.